The rows below give T cell receptor beta chains drawn from one sample of a study of T cells in Graves' hyperthyroidism and ophthalmopathy. TCRdb ran MiXCR on the multiplex PCR reads and lists one entry per CDR3 protein. The repertoire holds around 350,000 distinct CDR3 sequences, with 19% as singletons. Sequences were obtained from blood. The receptors stem from a young woman with Graves' hyperthyroidism. Both conserved end residues are part of each CDR3. A D gene is named only where the DNA matches it firmly. Only some rows state a clone size, as once, few, many or a class for expanded clones.

-	-	TRBV12-3/TRBV12-4	TRBJ2-7	CASSLGTASPSSYEQYF	TGTGCCAGCAGTTTAGGTACCGCGTCGCCCAGCTCCTACGAGCAGTACTTC
TRBD1	many	TRBV9	TRBJ2-5	CASSVSGTGAETQCF	TGTGCCAGCAGCGTATCCGGGACAGGGGCCGAGACCCAGTGCTTC
-	many	TRBV4-1	TRBJ2-2	CASNDRTTGELFF	TGCGCCAGCAATGACAGAACGACCGGGGAGCTGTTTTTT
-	many	TRBV3-1	TRBJ1-1	CASSPPWGQGTEAFF	TGTGCCAGCAGTCCCCCATGGGGGCAAGGCACTGAAGCTTTCTTT
-	many	TRBV9	TRBJ1-2	CASSSRQSFYGYTF	TGTGCCAGCAGCTCCAGACAGAGCTTCTATGGCTACACCTTC
-	-	TRBV11-3	TRBJ2-5	CASSPGVAGEGETQYF	TGTGCCAGCAGCCCGGGGGTAGCAGGGGAGGGGGAGACCCAGTACTTC
-	-	TRBV7-6	TRBJ2-4	CASSLGTSTVAKNIQYF	TGTGCCAGCAGCTTAGGAACCAGCACAGTAGCCAAAAACATTCAGTACTTC
TRBD1	many	TRBV6-1	TRBJ1-1	CASSARRQGGSTEAFF	TGTGCCAGCAGTGCCCGGAGACAGGGTGGGAGCACTGAAGCTTTCTTT
TRBD2	many	TRBV11-2	TRBJ2-2	CASRPSGVTGELFF	TGTGCCAGCAGGCCTAGCGGGGTTACCGGGGAGCTGTTTTTT
TRBD1	-	TRBV25-1	TRBJ1-1	CASSESPRGGRGRPGTEAFF	TGTGCCAGCAGTGAATCTCCCCGGGGAGGCAGGGGGCGACCGGGGACTGAAGCTTTCTTT
TRBD2	many	TRBV4-2	TRBJ2-7	CASSQGASGGAGYEQYF	TGTGCCAGCAGCCAAGGCGCTAGCGGGGGGGCCGGATACGAGCAGTACTTC
-	-	TRBV7-2	TRBJ1-5	CASSLWGKGDQPQHF	TGTGCCAGCAGCCTGTGGGGAAAAGGGGATCAGCCCCAGCATTTT
-	many	TRBV30	TRBJ1-1	CAWRGGEAFF	TGTGCCTGGAGAGGGGGGGAAGCTTTCTTT
-	many	TRBV18	TRBJ2-7	CASSPGTVSYEQYF	TGCGCCAGCAGCCCAGGGACGGTTTCCTACGAGCAGTACTTC
-	many	TRBV28	TRBJ1-2	CASFLRNYGYTF	TGTGCCAGCTTTCTGCGTAACTATGGCTACACCTTC
-	-	TRBV6-1	TRBJ2-5	CASGLQSGQETQYF	TGTGCCAGCGGACTCCAGTCGGGCCAAGAGACCCAGTACTTC
TRBD1	many	TRBV5-1	TRBJ1-6	CASSTGQGSPLHF	TGCGCCAGCAGCACTGGACAGGGCTCACCCCTCCACTTT
TRBD1	many	TRBV20-1	TRBJ1-3	CSVPTGSGNTIYF	TGCAGTGTCCCGACAGGGTCTGGAAACACCATATATTTT
-	-	TRBV4-1	TRBJ1-2	CASSQDPGANYGYTF	TGCGCCAGCAGCCAAGATCCAGGGGCCAACTATGGCTACACCTTC
-	many	TRBV15	TRBJ1-1	CATSRDQGAEAFF	TGTGCCACCAGCAGAGATCAAGGGGCTGAAGCTTTCTTT
TRBD1	many	TRBV12-3/TRBV12-4	TRBJ1-5	CASSPGTGGLSNQPQHF	TGTGCCAGCAGTCCCGGGACAGGGGGCTTAAGCAATCAGCCCCAGCATTTT
-	many	TRBV20-1	TRBJ2-5	CSAWDTGTGNQETQYF	TGCAGTGCCTGGGACACCGGGACGGGGAACCAAGAGACCCAGTACTTC
-	many	TRBV20-1	TRBJ1-2	CSAPRGVGYGYTF	TGCAGTGCCCCAAGGGGGGTAGGGTATGGCTACACCTTC
TRBD1	many	TRBV25-1	TRBJ2-5	CASSDPRQGAGETQYF	TGTGCCAGCAGTGACCCCCGGCAGGGGGCAGGAGAGACCCAGTACTTC